Below are 23 T cell receptor beta chains sequenced from a single sample in a study of blood T cells in healthy people across ages. Primers used in a second PCR of about 7 to 11 cycles were a sample-barcoded 5' primer and a J-beta primer mix. TCRdb re-analysed the 5' RACE reads in MiXCR, keeping a single row per CDR3 protein. The sample carries about 2 million distinct CDR3 sequences, around half recorded once. The sample comprised blood. Receptor source: a woman in her thirties or forties in good health.

The chain couples TRBV5-6 to TRBJ2-3; no firm D call. V was clipped by 3 bases and J by 9 bases, with 14 bases between them. There are 13 residues in the CDR3. Germline CDR1 SGHDT, CDR2 YYEEEE. In nucleotides, the CDR3 is TGTGCCAGCAGCTCCGTAGGACCTATGACGCAGTATTTT. This sequence encodes CASSSVGPMTQYF.

A remark on this clonotype: One end of the junction varies from germline; a read error may be responsible. The J gene is TRBJ2-3, the V gene TRBV9; tentative D call: TRBD1 (6 bases). The CDR3 consists of 16 residues. Germline CDR1 is SGDLS and CDR2 is YYNGEE. This CDR3 reads CACSGTSTGYTDTQYF. CDR3 DNA: TGTGCCTGCAGCGGAACCTCGACAGGATACACAGATACGCAGTATTTT.

The chain carries TRBV5-1 and TRBJ2-1; D could derive from TRBD1 or TRBD2 (5 bases each). Per germline, CDR1 SGHRS and CDR2 YFSETQ. The V end lost 0 bases, the J end lost 10 bases, and 14 bases lay between the germline ends. This CDR3 has 14 amino acids. The CDR3 reads CASSLDPLGEEQFF. The DNA for the CDR3 is TGCGCCAGCAGCTTGGACCCATTGGGGGAGGAGCAGTTCTTC.

The V gene is TRBV29-1, the J gene TRBJ2-6, with D uncertain. The V and J ends lost 7 bases and 0 bases respectively, with 7 bases between them. The CDR3 runs to 13 residues. CDR1 and CDR2 from the germline V gene are SQVTM and ANQGSEA. The chain's CDR3 is CSAKVSGANVLTF. DNA of the CDR3: TGCAGCGCGAAGGTCTCTGGGGCCAACGTCCTGACTTTC. Looking up the rest from reference TRBV29-1 and TRBJ2-6 gives the full variable domain: SAVISQKPSRDICQRGTSLTIQCQVDSQVTMMFWYRQQPGQSLTLIATANQGSEATYESGFVIDKFPISRPNLTFSTLTVSNMSPEDSSIYLCSAKVSGANVLTFGAGSRLTVL.

The chain is built from TRBV29-1 and TRBJ2-4; D unclear. Trimming shortened V by 3 bases and J by 3 bases, and 6 bases separated the two germline ends. The V gene's germline CDR1 is SQVTM and CDR2 ANQGSEA. The CDR3 has 12 residues. The CDR3 spells CSVDVDKNIQYF. CDR3 coding DNA: TGCAGCGTTGACGTGGACAAAAACATTCAGTACTTC.

This clonotype was seen a few times. The chain is built from TRBV29-1 and TRBJ2-1; possibly TRBD1 for D (6 bases). CDR1 is SQVTM and CDR2 is ANQGSEA in the germline V gene. This CDR3 is 12 amino acids long. The V and J ends lost 4 bases and 5 bases respectively, with 9 bases between them. The CDR3 DNA follows: TGCAGCGTTGTGGGGGCGAACAATGAGCAGTTCTTC. Its protein product is CSVVGANNEQFF.

This chain uses TRBV24-1 with TRBJ1-1, with a tentative D call TRBD1 (5 bases). Germline CDR1 reads KGHDR; CDR2 reads SFDVKD. V dropped 2 bases and J dropped 6 bases, with 12 bases sitting between them. There are 14 residues in the CDR3. The CDR3 spells CATSDSGARAEAFF. The CDR3 DNA is TGTGCCACCAGTGATTCCGGGGCACGGGCTGAAGCTTTCTTT.

The V gene is TRBV4-3, the J gene TRBJ1-5, with D perhaps matching TRBD1 (5 bases). Trimming removed 4 bases from V and 7 bases from J, with 14 bases in between. The CDR3 length is 14 residues. The germline CDR1 and CDR2 sequences are LGHNA and YSLEER. The CDR3 coding sequence is TGCGCCAGCAGCCCCGGTTGGGGCGGGCAGCCCCAGCATTTT. Protein: CASSPGWGGQPQHF.

This clonotype occurred many times. One junction end does not reproduce the germline sequence, and a read error may be involved. The chain joins TRBV5-1 to TRBJ2-5; possible D gene TRBD1, 6 bases. This CDR3 comprises 13 residues. Looked up from germline, CDR1 is SGHRS and CDR2 is YFSETQ. The CDR3 sequence is CASSFTGQETQYF. Here the CDR3 DNA reads TGTGCCAGCAGTTTTACAGGGCAAGAGACCCAGTACTTC. The whole variable domain, remainder taken from reference TRBV5-1 and TRBJ2-5, is KAGVTQTPRYLIKTRGQQVTLSCSPISGHRSVSWYQQTPGQGLQFLFEYFSETQRNKGNFPGRFSGRQFSNSRSEMNVSTLELGDSALYLCASSFTGQETQYFGPGTRLLVL.

V usage is TRBV7-9 and J usage is TRBJ1-2, with 8 bases fitting TRBD1. The CDR3 is made up of 14 amino acids. Per the germline V gene, CDR1 is SEHNR and CDR2 is FQNEAQ (reference sequence). With V trimmed by 1 base and J by 6 bases, 4 bases remained unmatched. The CDR3 coding sequence is TGTGCCAGCAGCTTAGACAGGGGGAAGGATGGCTACACCTTC. It codes for CASSLDRGKDGYTF.

V and J are TRBV7-9 and TRBJ2-7; 8 nucleotides line up with TRBD1. Trimming at V came to 0 bases and at J to 4 bases, leaving 20 bases not matched to a gene. The CDR3 has 20 amino acids. Germline-derived CDR1 and CDR2 are SEHNR and FQNEAQ (reference sequence). CDR3 bases: TGTGCCAGCAGCTTAGCTTCGATCCCCCACGGATCAGGGGGCCTTTACGAGCAGTACTTC. Translation: CASSLASIPHGSGGLYEQYF.

The V gene is TRBV15, the J gene TRBJ2-3, with TRBD2 as a possible D gene (6 bases). The CDR3 extends over 17 amino acids. Trimming stripped 0 bases from V and 2 bases from J, with 15 bases between. Looked up from germline, CDR1 is LNHNV and CDR2 is YYDKDF (reference sequence). CDR3 in DNA: TGTGCCACCAGCAGAGATGACGGTGGGGGGTCCACAGATACGCAGTATTTT. This gives the protein CATSRDDGGGSTDTQYF.

The chain uses TRBV11-1 and TRBJ2-1, with D unclear. CDR1 and CDR2 from the germline V gene are SGHAT and FQDESV (reference sequence). The CDR3 runs 15 residues. V lost 1 base and J 10 bases, leaving 17 bases between the germline ends. The CDR3 is CASSLVYAASDEQFF. The CDR3 DNA is TGTGCCAGCAGCTTAGTTTACGCGGCGAGCGACGAGCAGTTCTTC.

The chain carries TRBV6-5 and TRBJ1-6, with 9 nucleotides matching TRBD1. Germline CDR1 MNHEY, CDR2 SVGAGI. CDR3 length: 16 amino acids. Trimming at V came to 6 bases and at J to 7 bases, leaving 10 bases not matched to a gene. The DNA of the CDR3 is TGTGCCAGCAGGGCCCGACGGGGACAGGGAAATTCACCCCTCCACTTT. Translation gives CASRARRGQGNSPLHF.

Ten or more counts support this clonotype. J is TRBJ1-2 and V is TRBV25-1, with 7 bases fitting TRBD1. V dropped 6 bases and J dropped 5; count of bases not matched to a gene: 9. Germline assignment: CDR1 MGHDK and CDR2 SYGVNS. CDR3 length: 14 amino acids. CDR3 sequence: CASSPAGTAYGYTF. The CDR3, as DNA: TGTGCCAGCAGCCCCGCGGGGACAGCTTATGGCTACACCTTC.

This clonotype has only a few counts. The chain employs TRBV13 and TRBJ2-3; 7 bases agree with TRBD1. This CDR3 has 11 residues. The V gene's germline CDR1 is PRHDT and CDR2 FYEKMQ (reference sequence). Unmatched junction bases numbered 3, after V lost 6 bases and J lost 9 bases. The CDR3, as DNA: TGTGCCAGCAGACCCAGGGGGACGCAGTATTTT. The encoded protein is CASRPRGTQYF.

A word on this clonotype: Its ends do not fully match the called genes, so a read error is possible. CDR3 sequence reads: CASSFGGVSGFF. Here the CDR3 DNA reads TGTGCCAGCAGTTTTGGGGGGGTGTCGGGGTTCTTC. This chain uses TRBV28 with TRBJ2-5, with TRBD2 matching 7 bases. Per germline, CDR1 MDHEN and CDR2 SYDVKM. The CDR3 is 12 residues long.

The chain links TRBV27 to TRBJ2-1; D remains unclear. In germline, CDR1 is MNHEY, CDR2 SMNVEV (reference sequence). The CDR3 covers 11 residues. V lost 8 bases and J lost 13, with 15 bases in between. The CDR3 DNA reads as TGTGCCAGCCACCGCGGTGAGACCCAGTTCTTC. Amino acids: CASHRGETQFF.

This clonotype was picked up a small number of times. The rearrangement uses TRBV13 and TRBJ2-5, with 7 bases matching TRBD1. The germline CDR1 and CDR2 sequences are PRHDT and FYEKMQ (reference sequence). After removal of 2 bases from V and 5 bases from J, the junction contained 14 bases not matched to a gene. The CDR3 is 17 residues long. CDR3 DNA sequence: TGTGCCAGCAGCTTAAAATTGGCGGGCAGGGGGTTTGAGACCCAGTACTTC. Amino acid sequence: CASSLKLAGRGFETQYF.

The chain employs TRBV27 and TRBJ2-3; a weak D match, TRBD1 (5 bases). Germline values: CDR1 MNHEY, CDR2 SMNVEV (reference sequence). This CDR3 region has 15 residues. Trimming shortened V by 5 bases and J by 4 bases, and 16 bases separated the two germline ends. CDR3 loop: CASSPYFSGPDTQYF. The CDR3 region has the DNA TGTGCCAGCAGTCCATACTTTTCAGGGCCAGATACGCAGTATTTT.

CDR3 protein: CASSYLPGQGTDTQYF. CDR3 in DNA: TGTGCCAGCAGCTATTTACCTGGACAGGGCACAGATACGCAGTATTTT. The chain has TRBV7-2 and TRBJ2-3; TRBD1 aligns across 7 bases. V trimming: 4 bases; J trimming: 1 base; junction bases outside the gene matches: 8. The germline gives CDR1 SGHTA, CDR2 FQGNSA. This CDR3 has 16 residues.

The gene calls are TRBV7-2 and TRBJ2-6; D is undetermined. Germline CDR1 reads SGHTA; CDR2 reads FQGNSA. V was pared by 5 bases and J by 4 bases, with 12 bases between. This CDR3 region has 15 residues. CDR3 loop: CASSRPWSGANVLTF. In DNA, the CDR3 is TGTGCCAGCAGCCGCCCCTGGTCCGGGGCCAACGTCCTGACTTTC.

V gene TRBV27 combines with J gene TRBJ1-5, with a weak D call TRBD1 (5 bases). Germline V gives CDR1 MNHEY, CDR2 SMNVEV (reference sequence). CDR3 length: 13 amino acids. V gave up 0 bases and J gave up 10 bases, with 10 bases separating them. CDR3 loop: CASSLSGLRPQHF. In nucleotides, the CDR3 is TGTGCCAGCAGTTTATCGGGGCTCAGACCCCAGCATTTT.